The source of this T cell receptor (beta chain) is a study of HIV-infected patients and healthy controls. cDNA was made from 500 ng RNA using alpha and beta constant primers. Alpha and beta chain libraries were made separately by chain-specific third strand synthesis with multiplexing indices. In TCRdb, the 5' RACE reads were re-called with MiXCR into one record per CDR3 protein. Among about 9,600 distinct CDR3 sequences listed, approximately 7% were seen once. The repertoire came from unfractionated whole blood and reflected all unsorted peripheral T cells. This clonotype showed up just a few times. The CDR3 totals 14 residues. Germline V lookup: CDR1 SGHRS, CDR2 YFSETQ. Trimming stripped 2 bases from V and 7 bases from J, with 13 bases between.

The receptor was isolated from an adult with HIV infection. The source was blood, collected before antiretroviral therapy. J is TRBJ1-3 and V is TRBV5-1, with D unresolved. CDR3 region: CASSFQADGNTIYF. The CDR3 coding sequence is TGCGCCAGCAGCTTCCAAGCCGACGGTAACACCATATATTTT.